Listed below are T cell receptor beta chains from one sample, sequenced in a study of blood T cells in healthy people across ages. TCRdb reprocessed the 5' RACE reads with MiXCR, giving one entry per CDR3 protein. This sample has some 1.1 million distinct CDR3 sequences, with around two fifths found just once. The sequencing sample was made of blood. The source of these receptors is a man aged 18-30 years in good health. Both conserved end residues are part of each CDR3. The D gene is left open where the match is weak. The listing skips clone size in some rows; elsewhere it reads once, few, many or a size class.

clone size	D gene	J gene	V gene	CDR3 DNA	CDR3 protein
-	TRBD1	TRBJ1-1	TRBV10-3	TGTGCCATCAGAACAGGGGGTATCATGGGAACTGAAGCTTTCTTT	CAIRTGGIMGTEAFF
few	-	TRBJ1-1	TRBV12-3/TRBV12-4	TGTGCCAGCAGGGAGATGAACACTGAAGCTTTCTTT	CASREMNTEAFF
few	-	TRBJ1-5	TRBV12-3/TRBV12-4	TGTGCCAGCAGTCCCTTTAAGGGGGAGGGCAATCAGCCCCAGCATTTT	CASSPFKGEGNQPQHF
-	TRBD2	TRBJ2-3	TRBV29-1	TGCAGCGTTGAACTAGCGGGGGGGCCAACAGATACGCAGTATTTT	CSVELAGGPTDTQYF
once	-	TRBJ2-1	TRBV20-1	TGCAGTGCTAGGGCCCCAACTAGTAGCTCCTACAATGAGCAGTTCTTC	CSARAPTSSSYNEQFF
few	-	TRBJ1-2	TRBV20-1	TGCAGTGCTAGTCGCAGGTCTCATGGCTACACCTTC	CSASRRSHGYTF
few	-	TRBJ2-3	TRBV25-1	TGTGCCAGCAGTGACCGACCGCAGGGCCTAGATACGCAGTATTTT	CASSDRPQGLDTQYF
-	-	TRBJ2-1	TRBV3-1	TGTGCCAGCAGCCAAAACTCGCGGGGAGGCAATGAGCAGTTCTTC	CASSQNSRGGNEQFF
few	TRBD1	TRBJ2-1	TRBV20-1	TGCAGTGCTGAAGGGGGCAGGCCTAACAATGAGCAGTTCTTC	CSAEGGRPNNEQFF
-	TRBD1	TRBJ2-1	TRBV18	TGTGCCAGCTCACCAGTGGACAGGGTCGTCAATGAGCAGTTCTTC	CASSPVDRVVNEQFF